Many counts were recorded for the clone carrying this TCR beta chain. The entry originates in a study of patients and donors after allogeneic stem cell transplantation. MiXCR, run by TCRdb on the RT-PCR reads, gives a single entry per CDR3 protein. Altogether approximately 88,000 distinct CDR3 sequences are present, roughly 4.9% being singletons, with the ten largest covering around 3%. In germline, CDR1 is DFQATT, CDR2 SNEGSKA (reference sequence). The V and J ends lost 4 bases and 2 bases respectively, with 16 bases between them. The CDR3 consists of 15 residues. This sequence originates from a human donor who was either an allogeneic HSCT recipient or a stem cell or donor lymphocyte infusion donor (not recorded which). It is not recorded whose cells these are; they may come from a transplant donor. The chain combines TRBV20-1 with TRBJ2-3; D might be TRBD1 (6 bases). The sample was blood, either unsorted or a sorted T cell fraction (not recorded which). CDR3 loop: CSATVGGWVTDTQYF. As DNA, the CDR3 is TGCAGTGCTACCGTAGGGGGTTGGGTCACAGATACGCAGTATTTT.